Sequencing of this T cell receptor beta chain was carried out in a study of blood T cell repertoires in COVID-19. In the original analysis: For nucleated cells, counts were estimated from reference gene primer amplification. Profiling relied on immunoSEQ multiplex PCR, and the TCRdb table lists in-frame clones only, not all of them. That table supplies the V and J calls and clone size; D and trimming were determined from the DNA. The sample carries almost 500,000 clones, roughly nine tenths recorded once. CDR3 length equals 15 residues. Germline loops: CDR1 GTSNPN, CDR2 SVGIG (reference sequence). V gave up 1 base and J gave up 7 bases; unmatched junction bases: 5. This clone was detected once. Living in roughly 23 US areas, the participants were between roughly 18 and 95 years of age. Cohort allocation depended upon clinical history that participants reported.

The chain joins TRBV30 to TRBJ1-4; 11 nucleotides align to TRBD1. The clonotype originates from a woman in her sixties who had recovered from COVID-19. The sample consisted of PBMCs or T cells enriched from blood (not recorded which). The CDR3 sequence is CAWSELGTGGEKLFF. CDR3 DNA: TGTGCCTGGAGTGAACTAGGGACAGGGGGTGAAAAACTGTTTTTT. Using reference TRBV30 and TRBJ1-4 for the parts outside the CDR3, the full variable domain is SQTIHQWPATLVQPVGSPLSLECTVEGTSNPNLYWYRQAAGRGLQLLFYSVGIGQISSEVPQNLSASRPQDRQFILSSKKLLLSDSGFYLCAWSELGTGGEKLFFGSGTQLSVL.